This T cell receptor (beta chain) was captured by sequencing in a study of cytomegalovirus exposure and HLA in healthy donors. Turning to the study itself: The study's early data release held approximately 91 million unique TCRs from HLA-typed donors. Study results and limitations: Some TCR beta chains (about 180 of them) were listed as cytomegalovirus-associated.

As regards this clone: As yet, its antigen is unknown.

CDR1 is SGHTA, CDR2 FQGNSA, per germline. V lost 5 bases, J lost 9 bases, and 8 bases lay in between. The CDR3 spans 11 residues. PCR amplification relied on 60 Vbeta primers (plus 13 Jbeta primers). Some clones are missing from TCRdb's copy, which holds only in-frame ones; the method was immunoSEQ multiplex PCR. This sample carries about 110,000 clones, 83% of them seen once, and the ten largest clones take 5% to 6.5%. The clonotype was recovered from a man younger than 35 in good health and CMV-seronegative. The chain is built from TRBV7-2 and TRBJ2-1; D is perhaps TRBD2 (6 bases). The sequencing input was PBMCs. CDR3 DNA: TGTGCCAGCAGCCCTAGCGTTGAGCAGTTCTTC. It translates to CASSPSVEQFF.